The 24 T cell receptor beta chains in this list originate from one sample, sequenced in a study of CD8+CD57+ T cells in acquired aplastic anemia. CDR3 and TCR beta VDJ profiling relied on genomic DNA as the template. Each CDR3 protein is one row after TCRdb ran MiXCR on the reads. The sample records tens of thousands of distinct CDR3 sequences, approximately 54% being singletons. The sequenced material came from sorted CD4+, CD8+, or CD8+CD57+ T cells (not recorded which) from PBMCs. Source of these receptors: a human donor in good health, serving as a control.

This sequence joins TRBV2 and TRBJ2-7; D not resolved. V dropped 6 bases and J dropped 3 bases, with 15 bases sitting between them. This CDR3 spans 14 amino acids. The germline gives CDR1 SNHLY, CDR2 FYNNEI. The CDR3 protein is CASSLSFQLYEQYF. CDR3 coding DNA: TGTGCCAGCAGCCTTAGCTTCCAACTCTACGAGCAGTACTTC.

The chain has TRBV9 and TRBJ1-1, with 7 nucleotides matching TRBD1. Germline assignment: CDR1 SGDLS and CDR2 YYNGEE. V gave up 3 bases and J gave up 2 bases; unmatched junction bases: 4. The CDR3 is 14 residues long. The CDR3 is CASSGGTANTEAFF. In DNA form, the CDR3 reads TGTGCCAGCAGCGGTGGGACAGCCAACACTGAAGCTTTCTTT.

In this sample, this clonotype turned up a few times. A much larger clone sits a single nucleotide away, making a read error possible. The chain is built from TRBV11-1 and TRBJ1-2; D is unclear. This CDR3 has 15 amino acids. The V gene lost 0 bases and the J gene lost 8 bases, with 16 bases spanning the gap. CDR1 and CDR2 (germline): SGHAT, FQDESV (reference sequence). The CDR3, as DNA: TGTGCCAGCAGCTTAGCTGTCCGGACCGGGGTAGGCTACACCTTC. It translates to CASSLAVRTGVGYTF.

This clonotype was seen just once. CDR3 sequence: CATKGQGSHLSYEQYF. The CDR3 bases are TGTGCCACCAAGGGACAGGGGTCCCATCTTTCCTACGAGCAGTACTTC. V usage is TRBV24-1 and J usage is TRBJ2-7, with TRBD1 matching over 10 bases. The V gene's germline CDR1 is KGHDR and CDR2 SFDVKD. V lost 8 bases and J lost 1; bases outside the gene matches: 10. The CDR3 length is 16 residues.

The chain has TRBV11-2 and TRBJ1-3; D not certain. This CDR3 is built from 13 residues. Per the germline V gene, CDR1 is SGHAT and CDR2 is FQNNGV. Trimming cost V 0 bases and J 5 bases, with 5 bases left between them. The DNA for the CDR3 is TGTGCCAGCAGCTTAGAGGGCCGAAACACCATATATTTT. It specifies CASSLEGRNTIYF.

The rearrangement uses TRBV10-3 and TRBJ2-3; D possibly corresponds to TRBD1 (6 bases). Germline V gene lookup returns CDR1 ENHRY and CDR2 SYGVKD. The CDR3 extends over 16 amino acids. Trimming took 4 bases from V and 2 from J, leaving 16 bases between them. CDR3 residues: CAISGGFGGNTDTQYF. The CDR3 DNA sequence: TGTGCCATCAGTGGGGGCTTTGGGGGCAACACAGATACGCAGTATTTT.

There are many counts of this clonotype. V usage is TRBV5-6 and J usage is TRBJ2-1, with D possibly matching TRBD2 (6 bases). V dropped 0 bases and J dropped 7 bases, with 14 bases sitting between them. In germline, CDR1 is SGHDT, CDR2 YYEEEE. The CDR3 contains 15 residues. This chain's CDR3 is CASSLGLVGRNEQFF. In DNA, the CDR3 is TGTGCCAGCAGCTTGGGACTAGTCGGTCGGAATGAGCAGTTCTTC.

This clonotype ranks as medium-sized. This sequence joins TRBV15 and TRBJ2-3; 7 bases line up with TRBD2. Trimming cost V 0 bases and J 0 bases; bases outside gene matches: 0. Germline values: CDR1 LNHNV, CDR2 YYDKDF (reference sequence). CDR3 size: 15 residues. Here the CDR3 reads CATSRERGSTDTQYF. CDR3 nucleotide sequence: TGTGCCACCAGCAGAGAGCGGGGGAGCACAGATACGCAGTATTTT. Complete variable domain (other parts from reference TRBV15 and TRBJ2-3): DAMVIQNPRYQVTQFGKPVTLSCSQTLNHNVMYWYQQKSSQAPKLLFHYYDKDFNNEADTPDNFQSRRPNTSFCFLDIRSPGLGDTAMYLCATSRERGSTDTQYFGPGTRLTVL.

This clonotype was found a few times. V and J are TRBV24-1 and TRBJ2-4; 9 nucleotides agree with TRBD1. The CDR3 has 12 residues. Germline loops: CDR1 KGHDR, CDR2 SFDVKD. The V gene end was trimmed by 7 bases and the J gene end by 8 bases; junction bases not matched to a gene: 2. This chain's CDR3 is CATRDRGDIQYF. The CDR3, as DNA: TGTGCCACCAGGGACAGGGGAGACATTCAGTACTTC.

The chain couples TRBV20-1 to TRBJ1-2; 9 positions match TRBD1. This CDR3 is 15 amino acids long. The V segment lost 1 base and the J segment 2 bases; nucleotides outside the gene matches: 5. Germline V gene data show CDR1 as DFQATT and CDR2 as SNEGSKA (reference sequence). The CDR3 is CSARATGGENYGYTF. The CDR3 DNA follows: TGCAGTGCTAGAGCAACAGGGGGCGAGAACTATGGCTACACCTTC.

V usage is TRBV19 and J usage is TRBJ1-4; D is undetermined. The CDR3 sequence is 14 residues long. CDR1 and CDR2 (germline): LNHDA, SQIVND (reference sequence). V gave up 9 bases and J gave up 3 bases, with 14 bases separating them. The CDR3 is CASSLGRPNEKLFF. In nucleotides, the CDR3 is TGTGCCAGCAGCTTAGGGCGGCCTAATGAAAAACTGTTTTTT.

This clonotype was counted at least ten times. The rearrangement links TRBV5-1 to TRBJ1-2; no reliable D call. The CDR3 loop spans 15 amino acids. Germline loops: CDR1 SGHRS, CDR2 YFSETQ. V was trimmed by 0 bases and J by 0 bases, leaving 9 bases between them. The CDR3 nucleotides read TGCGCCAGCAGCTTGGTCTCATACACTAACTATGGCTACACCTTC. Amino acid sequence: CASSLVSYTNYGYTF.

The chain couples TRBV11-2 to TRBJ2-3, with D perhaps assigned TRBD1 or TRBD2 (7 bases each). V was shortened by 4 bases and J by 3 bases, with 17 bases between the two germline ends. The CDR3 loop spans 16 amino acids. The germline V gene has CDR1 SGHAT and CDR2 FQNNGV. CDR3 residues: CASSSQGGRRTDTQYF. CDR3 nucleotide sequence: TGTGCCAGCAGCTCCCAGGGGGGGAGAAGGACAGATACGCAGTATTTT.

This chain connects TRBV6-1 to TRBJ1-2; TRBD1 agrees at 8 bases. The CDR3 is 12 residues long. The V gene's germline CDR1 is MNHNS and CDR2 SASEGT. V was pared by 7 bases and J by 5 bases, with 3 bases of the junction left unmatched. CDR3 DNA sequence: TGTGCCAGCACCGACAGGGGATATGGCTACACCTTC. Protein: CASTDRGYGYTF.

This clonotype was recorded at least ten times. The rearrangement uses TRBV7-9 and TRBJ1-2; D ambiguous. The CDR3 consists of 15 residues. V lost 1 base, J lost 4 bases, and 13 bases lay in between. Per the germline V gene, CDR1 is SEHNR and CDR2 is FQNEAQ (reference sequence). The DNA of the CDR3 is TGTGCCAGCAGCTTAGGAGCGACCTGGCGCTATGGCTACACCTTC. This encodes CASSLGATWRYGYTF.

This chain links TRBV10-3 with TRBJ1-5; the D is unclear. Trimming stripped 8 bases from V and 3 bases from J, with 8 bases between. The CDR3 is 12 amino acids. Germline V lookup: CDR1 ENHRY, CDR2 SYGVKD. The CDR3 sequence: CAIGEFNQPQHF. The CDR3 region has the DNA TGTGCCATCGGGGAATTCAATCAGCCCCAGCATTTT.

This clonotype was found many times. This chain links TRBV2 with TRBJ2-1, with 10 bases lining up with TRBD1. Unmatched junction bases numbered 9, after V lost 6 bases and J lost 4 bases. The CDR3 has 16 residues. The germline V gene has CDR1 SNHLY and CDR2 FYNNEI. The DNA for the CDR3 is TGTGCCAGCAGCGACCCCCGACAGGGGGCGTACAATGAGCAGTTCTTC. It translates to CASSDPRQGAYNEQFF.

In this sample, this clonotype turned up many times. The chain combines TRBV9 with TRBJ2-3; 10 bases match TRBD2. This CDR3 has 15 amino acids. V lost 3 bases and J lost 5; bases outside the gene matches: 6. Germline V CDR1 and CDR2: SGDLS, YYNGEE. CDR3 sequence: CASSASGSPGDTQYF. The CDR3 coding sequence is TGTGCCAGCAGCGCTAGCGGGAGCCCGGGAGATACGCAGTATTTT.

Comment on this clonotype: This sequence may be a read error, since a much larger clone differs from it by one base. The chain links TRBV6-1 to TRBJ1-1; D gene uncertain. Germline-derived CDR1 and CDR2 are MNHNS and SASEGT. The length of the CDR3 is 15 residues. The V gene lost 1 base and the J gene lost 5 bases, with 14 bases spanning the gap. The CDR3 region has the DNA TGTGCCAGCAGTGAAGTCTTTCCAGCACTAACTGAAGCTTTCTTT. Translating it yields CASSEVFPALTEAFF.

The sample holds many counts of this clonotype. The gene calls are TRBV5-4 and TRBJ2-3; 9 bases are shared with TRBD2. The germline CDR1 and CDR2 sequences are SGHNT and YYREEE (reference sequence). CDR3 length: 16 amino acids. After removal of 0 bases from V and 5 bases from J, the junction contained 7 bases not matched to a gene. This CDR3 reads CASSLAPAGGGDTQYF. CDR3 nucleotide sequence: TGTGCCAGCAGCTTGGCCCCAGCGGGGGGTGGAGATACGCAGTATTTT.

V gene TRBV20-1 combines with J gene TRBJ1-1; D unclear. There are 12 residues in the CDR3. Germline lookup yields CDR1 DFQATT and CDR2 SNEGSKA (reference sequence). V gave up 4 bases and J gave up 5 bases, with 11 bases separating them. CDR3 DNA: TGCAGTGCTAAAGGAGGGATGACTGAAGCTTTCTTT. It is translated as CSAKGGMTEAFF.

This chain joins TRBV6-1 and TRBJ2-1; 8 nucleotides match TRBD1. The CDR3 covers 14 residues. CDR1 and CDR2 (germline): MNHNS, SASEGT. Trimming cost V 6 bases and J 3 bases; bases outside gene matches: 4. The CDR3 sequence is CASSDRGDYNEQFF. CDR3 DNA: TGTGCCAGCAGCGACAGGGGCGACTACAATGAGCAGTTCTTC.

This clonotype showed up many times. The rearrangement joins TRBV7-9 to TRBJ1-2; tentative D call: TRBD1 (5 bases). Germline V CDR1 and CDR2: SEHNR, FQNEAQ (reference sequence). The CDR3 runs to 15 residues. V was trimmed by 3 bases and J by 4 bases, leaving 15 bases between them. The CDR3 reads CASSFIVTASYGYTF. In DNA form, the CDR3 reads TGTGCCAGCAGCTTTATCGTGACAGCCTCCTATGGCTACACCTTC. The whole variable domain, filled in from reference TRBV7-9 and TRBJ1-2, reads DTGVSQNPRHKITKRGQNVTFRCDPISEHNRLYWYRQTLGQGPEFLTYFQNEAQLEKSRLLSDRFSAERPKGSFSTLEIQRTEQGDSAMYLCASSFIVTASYGYTFGSGTRLTVV.

The CDR3: CASSFTSGGQETQYF. In DNA, the CDR3 is TGTGCCAGCAGCTTTACCTCCGGGGGCCAAGAGACCCAGTACTTC. The V and J genes are TRBV7-2 and TRBJ2-5; a weak D match, TRBD2 (6 bases). Germline CDR1 reads SGHTA; CDR2 reads FQGNSA. The CDR3 has 15 amino acids. The V end was cut by 3 bases, the J end by 1 base, with 12 bases between. Filled out from reference TRBV7-2 and TRBJ2-5, the complete variable domain reads GAGVSQSPSNKVTEKGKDVELRCDPISGHTALYWYRQSLGQGLEFLIYFQGNSAPDKSGLPSDRFSAERTGGSVSTLTIQRTQQEDSAVYLCASSFTSGGQETQYFGPGTRLLVL.